The clone carrying this T cell receptor (beta chain) was observed a few times. The target antigen is unknown. In the PCR, 60 Vbeta and 13 Jbeta primers were used. The data were produced by immunoSEQ multiplex PCR, yet TCRdb's version contains in-frame clones alone and is incomplete. The sample includes 180,000 or so clones, roughly a tenth of them seen just once. The data belong to a study of cytomegalovirus exposure and HLA in healthy donors. This CDR3 has 15 residues. The germline V gene has CDR1 MNHEY and CDR2 SMNVEV (reference sequence). V was trimmed by 7 bases and J by 2 bases, leaving 15 bases between them. Points from the study as a whole: It was likely that a cluster of highly shared sequence variants was a sequencing artifact. Upon later analysis, HLA-associated TCR beta chains proved more clonally expanded than other, equally common chains.

This rearrangement joins TRBV27 to TRBJ2-1; weak D call: TRBD2 (6 bases). This TCR was sampled from a woman under 40 in good health and CMV-seropositive. The sequenced sample was PBMCs. The CDR3: CASTRRIAAYNEQFF. In nucleotides, the CDR3 is TGTGCCAGCACCCGAAGAATAGCGGCCTACAATGAGCAGTTCTTC.